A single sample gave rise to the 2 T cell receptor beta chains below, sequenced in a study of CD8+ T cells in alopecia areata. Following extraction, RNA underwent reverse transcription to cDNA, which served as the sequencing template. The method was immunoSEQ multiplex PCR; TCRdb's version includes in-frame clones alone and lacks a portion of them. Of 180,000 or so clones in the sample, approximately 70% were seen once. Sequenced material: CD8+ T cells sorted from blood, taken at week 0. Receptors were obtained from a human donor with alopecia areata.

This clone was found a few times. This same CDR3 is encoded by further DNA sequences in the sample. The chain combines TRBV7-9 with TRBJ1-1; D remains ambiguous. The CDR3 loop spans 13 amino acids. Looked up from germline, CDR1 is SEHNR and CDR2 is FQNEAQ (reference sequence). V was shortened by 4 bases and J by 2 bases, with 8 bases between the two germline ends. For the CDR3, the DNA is TGTGCCAGCAGCTCTGGACTCAACACTGAAGCTTTCTTT. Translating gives CASSSGLNTEAFF. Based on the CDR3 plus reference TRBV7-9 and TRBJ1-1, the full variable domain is DTGVSQNPRHKITKRGQNVTFRCDPISEHNRLYWYRQTLGQGPEFLTYFQNEAQLEKSRLLSDRFSAERPKGSFSTLEIQRTEQGDSAMYLCASSSGLNTEAFFGQGTRLTVV.

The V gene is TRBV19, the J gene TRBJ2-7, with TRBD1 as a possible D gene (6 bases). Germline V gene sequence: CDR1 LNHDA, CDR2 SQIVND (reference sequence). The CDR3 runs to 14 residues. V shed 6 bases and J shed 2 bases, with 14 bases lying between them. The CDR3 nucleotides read TGTGCCAGTAGCGCAGGACAGAACGCCTACGAGCAGTACTTC. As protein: CASSAGQNAYEQYF.